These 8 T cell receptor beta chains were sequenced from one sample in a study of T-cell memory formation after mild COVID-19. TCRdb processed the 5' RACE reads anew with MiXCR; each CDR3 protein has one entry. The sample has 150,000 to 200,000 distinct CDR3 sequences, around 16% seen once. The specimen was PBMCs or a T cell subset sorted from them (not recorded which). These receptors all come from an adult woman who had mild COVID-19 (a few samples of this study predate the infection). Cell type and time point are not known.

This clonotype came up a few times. The CDR3, as DNA: TGCGCCAGCAGCTTGGAGACGGGGAACACTGAAGCTTTCTTT. Translating gives CASSLETGNTEAFF. The J gene is TRBJ1-1, the V gene TRBV5-1; D is unresolved. The ends were cut back, 0 bases at V and 1 base at J, with 7 bases in the middle. This CDR3 has 14 amino acids. The germline gives CDR1 SGHRS, CDR2 YFSETQ.

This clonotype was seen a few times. The CDR3 sequence: CASHAGGSVEKLFF. The CDR3 DNA follows: TGCGCCAGCCATGCTGGCGGGTCGGTGGAAAAACTGTTTTTT. The chain is built from TRBV5-1 and TRBJ1-4; no clear D gene. Germline CDR1 is SGHRS and CDR2 is YFSETQ. V dropped 7 bases and J dropped 8 bases, with 18 bases sitting between them. This CDR3 comprises 14 residues.

CDR3 loop: CASSPWYGSSYEQYF. The DNA for the CDR3 is TGCGCCAGCAGCCCCTGGTACGGCAGCTCCTACGAGCAGTACTTC. The chain uses TRBV5-1 and TRBJ2-7; D is ambiguous. The CDR3 extends over 15 amino acids. Germline lookup yields CDR1 SGHRS and CDR2 YFSETQ. The V gene lost 4 bases and the J gene lost 0 bases, with 14 bases spanning the gap.

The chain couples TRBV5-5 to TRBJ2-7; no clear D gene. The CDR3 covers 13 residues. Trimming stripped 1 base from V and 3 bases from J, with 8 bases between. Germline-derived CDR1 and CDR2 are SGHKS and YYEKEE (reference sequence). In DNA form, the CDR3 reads TGTGCCAGCAGCTTGCGGCAGTACTACGAGCAGTACTTC. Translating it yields CASSLRQYYEQYF.

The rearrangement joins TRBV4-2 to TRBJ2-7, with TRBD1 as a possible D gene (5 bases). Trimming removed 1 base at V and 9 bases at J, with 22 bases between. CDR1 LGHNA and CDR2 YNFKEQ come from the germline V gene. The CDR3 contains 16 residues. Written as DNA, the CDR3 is TGTGCCAGCAGCCAAGGCAGGGTCGTCCCTTCATCCCTGCAGTACTTC. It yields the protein CASSQGRVVPSSLQYF.

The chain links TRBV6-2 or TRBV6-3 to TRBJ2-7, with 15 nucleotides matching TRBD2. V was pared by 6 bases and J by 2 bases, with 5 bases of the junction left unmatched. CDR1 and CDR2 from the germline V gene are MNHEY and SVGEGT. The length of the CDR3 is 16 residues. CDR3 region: CASSSRTSGRAYEQYF. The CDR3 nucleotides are TGTGCCAGCAGCTCTCGGACTAGCGGGAGGGCCTACGAGCAGTACTTC.

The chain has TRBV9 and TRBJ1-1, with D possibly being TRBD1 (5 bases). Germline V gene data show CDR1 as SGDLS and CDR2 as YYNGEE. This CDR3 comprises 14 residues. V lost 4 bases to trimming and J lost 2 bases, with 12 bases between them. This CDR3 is CASSLGGLNTEAFF. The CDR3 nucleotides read TGTGCCAGCAGCTTGGGGGGTCTTAACACTGAAGCTTTCTTT.

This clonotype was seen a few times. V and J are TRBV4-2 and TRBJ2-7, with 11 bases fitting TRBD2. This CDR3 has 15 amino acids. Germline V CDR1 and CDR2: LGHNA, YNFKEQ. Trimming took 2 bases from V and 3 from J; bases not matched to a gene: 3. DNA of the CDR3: TGTGCCAGCAGCCAAACTAGCGGGAGAAACTACGAGCAGTACTTC. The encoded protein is CASSQTSGRNYEQYF.